The clone carrying this TCR beta chain was seen a handful of times. MiXCR, run by TCRdb on the RT-PCR reads, gives a single entry per CDR3 protein. The sample shows about 680,000 distinct CDR3 sequences, 11% to 15% of them seen only once. From germline, CDR1 is SEHNR and CDR2 FQNEAQ (reference sequence). The CDR3 loop spans 14 amino acids. Trimming left V 5 bases short and J 7 bases short, with 14 bases between. The sequencing sample was made of memory CD4+ T cells from blood. V usage is TRBV7-9 and J usage is TRBJ1-4; D possibly corresponds to TRBD1 (5 bases). This TCR derives from a female donor in good health, serving as a healthy control. CDR3 sequence reads: CASSRDGGTEKLFF. The CDR3 DNA is TGTGCCAGCAGCCGGGACGGGGGAACTGAAAAACTGTTTTTT.